This T cell receptor (beta chain) was obtained from a study of tumor-infiltrating lymphocytes in oesophageal squamous cell carcinoma. TCRdb redid the calling of the PCR reads with MiXCR, one entry per CDR3 protein. This sample has 15,000 to 20,000 distinct CDR3 sequences; about 42% occur once, and the top ten carry around 20%. This clonotype was seen a few times. The material sequenced was normal esophageal tissue next to the tumor. The source is a female donor with esophageal squamous cell carcinoma.

CDR3 in DNA: TGTGCCAGCAGCTATAACGGGGGTGGAGAGGAGCTGTTTTTT. This translates into CASSYNGGGEELFF. The chain has TRBV7-2 and TRBJ2-2; D is perhaps TRBD2 (6 bases). The length of the CDR3 is 14 residues. Per germline, CDR1 SGHTA and CDR2 FQGNSA. The ends were cut back, 4 bases at V and 10 bases at J, with 16 bases in the middle.